The clone carrying this T cell receptor (beta chain) was seen only a few times. The antigen remains undetermined. The data belong to a study of neoadjuvant nivolumab and ipilimumab in lung cancer. Regarding the study as a whole: TCR richness and clonality were higher in tumors than adjacent uninvolved lung. From pretherapy to surgery, tumor richness and clonality rose with dual therapy. Pretherapy blood TCR richness correlated positively with resected tumor richness.

Using immunoSEQ multiplex PCR, the repertoire was profiled, and TCRdb retains in-frame clones only, with some absent. The data show about 15,000 clones, around two thirds seen once. The CDR3 contains 13 residues. V was trimmed by 2 bases and J by 5 bases, leaving 10 bases between them. CDR1 and CDR2 from the germline V gene are WSHSY and SAAADI. The receptor's source is an adult with non-small cell lung cancer. The chain uses TRBV10-2 and TRBJ2-7; a weak D match, TRBD2 (5 bases). Sequences were derived from peripheral blood, sampled after neoadjuvant nivolumab, alone or with ipilimumab, at or shortly before surgery. This chain's CDR3 is CASSETRRNEQYF. DNA for the CDR3: TGCGCCAGCAGTGAGACTAGAAGGAACGAGCAGTACTTC.